This TCR beta chain originates from a study of regulatory T cells in long-lasting Graves disease. Time point here: persistent/refractory GD, antithyroid drugs over 5 years with positive TRAb. RNA from PBMCs was the source of the TCR library. Construction of TCR beta libraries relied on iRepertoire HTBI primers and on Arm-PCR targeting CDR3 regions. One entry per CDR3 protein results from TCRdb running MiXCR on the multiplex PCR reads. The profile shows 700,000 or so distinct CDR3 sequences, around 30% of them singletons. This clonotype was observed a few times. The TCR originated in a female donor with Graves disease. Here the sequenced sample was peripheral blood mononuclear cells (PBMCs), taken when the disease was refractory, from a patient treated with antithyroid drugs.

The DNA of the CDR3 is TGTGCCAGCAGTGCGGAGGTAAATCAGCCCCAGCATTTT. Amino acid sequence: CASSAEVNQPQHF. The chain recombines TRBV6-1 with TRBJ1-5; no clear D. The CDR3 consists of 13 residues. The V and J ends lost 4 bases and 4 bases respectively, with 8 bases between them. Germline loops: CDR1 MNHNS, CDR2 SASEGT.